The rows below give T cell receptor beta chains drawn from one sample of a study of blood T cell repertoires in COVID-19. Some clones are missing from TCRdb's copy, which holds only in-frame ones; the method was immunoSEQ multiplex PCR. The data show around 230,000 clones, approximately 90% seen once. The specimen sequenced was peripheral blood. The receptors derive from a man aged 30 to 45 who had recovered from COVID-19. Both conserved end residues are part of each CDR3. Fields, in order: V gene, clone size, J gene, D gene, CDR3 protein, CDR3 DNA. A D gene is named only where the DNA matches it firmly. Clone sizes are given selectively: once, few, many, or a class where the clone is expanded.

v_gene: TRBV30
abundance: -
j_gene: TRBJ1-5
d_gene: -
CDR3aa: CAWSVRAFQPQHF
CDR3nt: TGTGCCTGGAGTGTCCGAGCTTTTCAGCCCCAGCATTTT

v_gene: TRBV11-2
abundance: -
j_gene: TRBJ1-4
d_gene: -
CDR3aa: CASSHLTGFNNEKLFF
CDR3nt: TGTGCCAGCAGCCACCTAACAGGGTTCAATAATGAAAAACTGTTTTTT

v_gene: TRBV5-5
abundance: -
j_gene: TRBJ2-7
d_gene: TRBD2
CDR3aa: CASSPGLAGSPYEQYF
CDR3nt: TGTGCCAGCAGCCCCGGACTAGCGGGGTCGCCCTACGAGCAGTACTTC

v_gene: TRBV7-2
abundance: -
j_gene: TRBJ1-2
d_gene: -
CDR3aa: CASSPEGTFNYGYTF
CDR3nt: TGTGCCAGCAGCCCCGAAGGGACTTTTAACTATGGCTACACCTTC

v_gene: TRBV2
abundance: few
j_gene: TRBJ1-3
d_gene: TRBD1
CDR3aa: CASSRDRLGNTIYF
CDR3nt: TGTGCCAGCAGTCGGGACAGGCTGGGAAACACCATATATTTT

v_gene: TRBV6-5
abundance: -
j_gene: TRBJ2-1
d_gene: TRBD2
CDR3aa: CASSRSGGGNNEQFF
CDR3nt: TGTGCCAGCAGTCGGAGCGGGGGGGGGAACAATGAGCAGTTCTTC

v_gene: TRBV11-3
abundance: -
j_gene: TRBJ2-5
d_gene: TRBD2
CDR3aa: CASSLVSGGYAETQYF
CDR3nt: TGTGCCAGCAGCTTAGTTAGCGGGGGTTATGCGGAGACCCAGTACTTC

v_gene: TRBV6-6
abundance: -
j_gene: TRBJ1-5
d_gene: TRBD1
CDR3aa: CASGKGQGALGPQHF
CDR3nt: TGTGCCAGCGGGAAAGGACAGGGGGCCCTGGGGCCCCAGCATTTT

v_gene: TRBV5-1
abundance: -
j_gene: TRBJ2-2
d_gene: -
CDR3aa: CASSLGHAGNTGELFF
CDR3nt: TGCGCCAGCAGCTTGGGTCATGCAGGGAACACCGGGGAGCTGTTTTTT

v_gene: TRBV7-9
abundance: once
j_gene: TRBJ1-4
d_gene: -
CDR3aa: CASILDGANEKLFF
CDR3nt: TGTGCCAGCATTCTAGACGGAGCTAATGAAAAACTGTTTTTT

v_gene: TRBV3-1/TRBV3-2
abundance: -
j_gene: TRBJ1-5
d_gene: -
CDR3aa: CASSQGAGRSNQPQHF
CDR3nt: TGTGCCAGCAGCCAAGGGGCAGGGAGGAGCAATCAGCCCCAGCATTTT

v_gene: TRBV7-2
abundance: -
j_gene: TRBJ1-1
d_gene: -
CDR3aa: CASSYTTQQGAFF
CDR3nt: TGTGCCAGCAGCTATACCACTCAGCAGGGAGCTTTCTTT

v_gene: TRBV7-2
abundance: -
j_gene: TRBJ2-5
d_gene: TRBD1
CDR3aa: CASSPWQGAWETQYF
CDR3nt: TGTGCCAGCAGCCCTTGGCAGGGGGCGTGGGAGACCCAGTACTTC

v_gene: TRBV9
abundance: -
j_gene: TRBJ2-7
d_gene: -
CDR3aa: CASNPTGTTYEQYF
CDR3nt: TGTGCCAGCAACCCAACCGGGACAACCTACGAGCAGTACTTC

v_gene: TRBV4-1
abundance: -
j_gene: TRBJ2-5
d_gene: TRBD2
CDR3aa: CASTIRGGAEETQYF
CDR3nt: TGCGCCAGCACCATACGGGGAGGGGCGGAGGAGACCCAGTACTTC

v_gene: TRBV3-1/TRBV3-2
abundance: once
j_gene: TRBJ2-5
d_gene: -
CDR3aa: CASSQEMNGLETQYF
CDR3nt: TGTGCCAGCAGCCAAGAGATGAACGGGTTAGAGACCCAGTACTTC

v_gene: TRBV7-2
abundance: -
j_gene: TRBJ2-7
d_gene: -
CDR3aa: CASSPTVGEQYF
CDR3nt: TGTGCCAGCAGCCCGACTGTCGGGGAACAGTACTTC

v_gene: TRBV10-2
abundance: -
j_gene: TRBJ1-1
d_gene: TRBD1
CDR3aa: CASSGQGETEAFF
CDR3nt: TGCGCCAGCAGTGGACAGGGAGAAACTGAAGCTTTCTTT

v_gene: TRBV19
abundance: -
j_gene: TRBJ1-2
d_gene: -
CDR3aa: CASRGSLGRTANYGYTF
CDR3nt: TGTGCCAGTAGAGGGTCCCTGGGCCGGACAGCTAACTATGGCTACACCTTC

v_gene: TRBV13
abundance: -
j_gene: TRBJ2-7
d_gene: TRBD1
CDR3aa: CASSPDRAGEQYF
CDR3nt: TGTGCCAGCAGCCCGGACAGGGCGGGCGAGCAGTACTTC